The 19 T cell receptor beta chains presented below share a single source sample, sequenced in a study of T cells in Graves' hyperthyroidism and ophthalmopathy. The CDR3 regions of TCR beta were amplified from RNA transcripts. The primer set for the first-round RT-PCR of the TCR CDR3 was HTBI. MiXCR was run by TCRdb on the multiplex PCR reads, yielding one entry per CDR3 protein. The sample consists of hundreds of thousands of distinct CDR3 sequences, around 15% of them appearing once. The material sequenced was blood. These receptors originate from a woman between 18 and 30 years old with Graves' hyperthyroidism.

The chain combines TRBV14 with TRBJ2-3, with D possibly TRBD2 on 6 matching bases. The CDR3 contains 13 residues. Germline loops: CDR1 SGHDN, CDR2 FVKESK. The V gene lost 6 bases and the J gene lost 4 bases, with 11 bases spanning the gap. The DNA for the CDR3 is TGTGCCAGCAGTTCCGGACTATCAGATACGCAGTATTTT. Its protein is CASSSGLSDTQYF. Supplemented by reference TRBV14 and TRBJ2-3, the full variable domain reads EAGVTQFPSHSVIEKGQTVTLRCDPISGHDNLYWYRRVMGKEIKFLLHFVKESKQDESGMPNNRFLAERTGGTYSTLKVQPAELEDSGVYFCASSSGLSDTQYFGPGTRLTVL.

The CDR3 region has the DNA TGTGCCAGCGCGAAGGGGGTTTTGAGATCCTACGAGCAGTACTTC. Its protein is CASAKGVLRSYEQYF. This chain connects TRBV7-8 to TRBJ2-7, with TRBD1 as a possible D gene (6 bases). Between the trimmed V and J ends, which lost 8 bases and 1 base, there was a span of 18 bases. Germline assignment: CDR1 SGHVS and CDR2 FQNEAQ. The CDR3 has 15 amino acids.

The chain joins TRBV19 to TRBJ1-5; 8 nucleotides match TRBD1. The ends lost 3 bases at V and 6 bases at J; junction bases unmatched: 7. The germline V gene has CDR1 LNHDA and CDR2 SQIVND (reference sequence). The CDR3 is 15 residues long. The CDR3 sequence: CASSIVAGGGQPQHF. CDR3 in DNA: TGTGCCAGTAGTATTGTAGCAGGGGGCGGTCAGCCCCAGCATTTT.

This CDR3 reads CASSLRDRDYEQYF. The DNA for the CDR3 is TGTGCCAGCAGTTTAAGGGACAGGGACTACGAGCAGTACTTC. The chain combines TRBV25-1 with TRBJ2-7; 9 bases line up with TRBD1. CDR1 and CDR2 (germline): MGHDK, SYGVNS. Germline trimming cut 5 bases from V and 3 bases from J; bases unmatched to any gene: 5. The CDR3 totals 14 residues.

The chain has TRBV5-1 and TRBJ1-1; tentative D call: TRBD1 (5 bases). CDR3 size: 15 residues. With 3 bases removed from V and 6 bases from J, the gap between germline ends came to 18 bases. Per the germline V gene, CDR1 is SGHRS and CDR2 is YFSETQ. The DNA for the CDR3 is TGCGCCAGCAGCTCGGGGGGGAGGGAAATGGCTGAAGCTTTCTTT. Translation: CASSSGGREMAEAFF. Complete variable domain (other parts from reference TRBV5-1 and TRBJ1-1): KAGVTQTPRYLIKTRGQQVTLSCSPISGHRSVSWYQQTPGQGLQFLFEYFSETQRNKGNFPGRFSGRQFSNSRSEMNVSTLELGDSALYLCASSSGGREMAEAFFGQGTRLTVV.

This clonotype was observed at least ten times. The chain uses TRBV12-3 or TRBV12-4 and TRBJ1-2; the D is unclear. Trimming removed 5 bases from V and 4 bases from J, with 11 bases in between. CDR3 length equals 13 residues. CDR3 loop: CASSPRRIYGYTF. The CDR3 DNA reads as TGTGCCAGCAGTCCAAGGAGGATCTATGGCTACACCTTC.

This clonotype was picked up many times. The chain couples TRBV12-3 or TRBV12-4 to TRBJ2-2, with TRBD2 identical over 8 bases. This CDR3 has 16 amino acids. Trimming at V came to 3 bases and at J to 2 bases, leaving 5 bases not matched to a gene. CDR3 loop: CASSLFLAGNTGELFF. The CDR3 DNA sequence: TGTGCCAGCAGTTTGTTCCTAGCGGGCAACACCGGGGAGCTGTTTTTT.

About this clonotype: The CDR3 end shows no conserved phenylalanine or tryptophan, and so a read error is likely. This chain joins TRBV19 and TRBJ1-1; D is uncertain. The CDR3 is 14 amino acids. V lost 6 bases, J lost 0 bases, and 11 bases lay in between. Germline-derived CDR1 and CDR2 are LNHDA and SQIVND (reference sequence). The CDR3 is CASRIGVLNTEAFS. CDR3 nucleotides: TGTGCCAGTAGGATCGGGGTCCTGAACACTGAAGCTTTCTCT.

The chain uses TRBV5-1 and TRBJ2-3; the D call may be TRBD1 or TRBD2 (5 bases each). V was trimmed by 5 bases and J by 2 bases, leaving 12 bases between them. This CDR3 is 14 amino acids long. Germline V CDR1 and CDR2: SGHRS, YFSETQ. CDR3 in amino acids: CASRPGLITDTQYF. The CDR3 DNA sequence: TGCGCCAGCAGGCCGGGGCTCATCACAGATACGCAGTATTTT. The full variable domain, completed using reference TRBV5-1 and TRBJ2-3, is KAGVTQTPRYLIKTRGQQVTLSCSPISGHRSVSWYQQTPGQGLQFLFEYFSETQRNKGNFPGRFSGRQFSNSRSEMNVSTLELGDSALYLCASRPGLITDTQYFGPGTRLTVL.

Here the CDR3 reads CSVTRDRVYGYTF. In DNA, the CDR3 is TGCAGCGTTACCCGGGACAGGGTCTATGGCTACACCTTC. This chain uses TRBV29-1 with TRBJ1-2; TRBD1 agrees at 9 bases. With 5 bases clipped from V and 4 bases from J, the junction kept 5 bases outside the gene matches. CDR1 SQVTM and CDR2 ANQGSEA come from the germline V gene. The CDR3 has 13 amino acids.

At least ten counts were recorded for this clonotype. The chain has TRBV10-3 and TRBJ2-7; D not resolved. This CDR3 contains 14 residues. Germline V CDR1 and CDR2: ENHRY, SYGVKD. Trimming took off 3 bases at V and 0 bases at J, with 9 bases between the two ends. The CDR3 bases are TGTGCCATCAGTGAAAACCTCAGCTCCTACGAGCAGTACTTC. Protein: CAISENLSSYEQYF.

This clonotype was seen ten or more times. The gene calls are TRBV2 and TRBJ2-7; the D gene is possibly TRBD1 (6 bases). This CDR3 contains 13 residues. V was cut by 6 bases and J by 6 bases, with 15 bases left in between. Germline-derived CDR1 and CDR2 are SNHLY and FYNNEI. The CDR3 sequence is CASSPGTKSEQYF. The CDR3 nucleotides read TGTGCCAGCAGCCCCGGGACAAAAAGCGAGCAGTACTTC. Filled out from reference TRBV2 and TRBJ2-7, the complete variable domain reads EPEVTQTPSHQVTQMGQEVILRCVPISNHLYFYWYRQILGQKVEFLVSFYNNEISEKSEIFDDQFSVERPDGSNFTLKIRSTKLEDSAMYFCASSPGTKSEQYFGPGTRLTVT.

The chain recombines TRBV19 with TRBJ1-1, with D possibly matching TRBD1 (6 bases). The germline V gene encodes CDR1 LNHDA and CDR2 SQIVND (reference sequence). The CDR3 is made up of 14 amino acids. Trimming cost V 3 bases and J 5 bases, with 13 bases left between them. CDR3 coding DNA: TGTGCCAGTAGTATCGTCAGGGGTTGGACTGAAGCTTTCTTT. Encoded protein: CASSIVRGWTEAFF.

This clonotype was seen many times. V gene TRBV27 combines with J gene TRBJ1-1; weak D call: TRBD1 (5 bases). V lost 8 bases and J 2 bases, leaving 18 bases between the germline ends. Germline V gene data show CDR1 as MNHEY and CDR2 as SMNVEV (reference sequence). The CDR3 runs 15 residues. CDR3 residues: CASAFLTALNTEAFF. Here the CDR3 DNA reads TGTGCCAGCGCCTTCTTGACAGCGTTAAACACTGAAGCTTTCTTT.

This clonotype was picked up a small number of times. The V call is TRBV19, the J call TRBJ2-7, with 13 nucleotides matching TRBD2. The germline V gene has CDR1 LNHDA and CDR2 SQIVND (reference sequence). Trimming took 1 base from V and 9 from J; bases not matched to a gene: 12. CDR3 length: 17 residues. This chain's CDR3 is CASSIGTGTSGIAGQYF. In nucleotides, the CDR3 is TGTGCCAGTAGTATAGGCACGGGGACTAGCGGGATCGCTGGGCAGTACTTC.

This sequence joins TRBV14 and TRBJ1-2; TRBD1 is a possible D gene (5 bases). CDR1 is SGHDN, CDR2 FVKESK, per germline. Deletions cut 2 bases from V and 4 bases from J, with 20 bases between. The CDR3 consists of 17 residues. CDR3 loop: CASSQSGPGFGAYGYTF. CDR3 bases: TGTGCCAGCAGCCAATCAGGGCCCGGGTTCGGAGCCTATGGCTACACCTTC.

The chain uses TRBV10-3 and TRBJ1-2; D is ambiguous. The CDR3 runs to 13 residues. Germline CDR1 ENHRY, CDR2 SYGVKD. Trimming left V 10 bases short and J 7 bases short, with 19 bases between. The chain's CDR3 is CATTWLAETGYTF. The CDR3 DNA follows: TGTGCCACGACGTGGTTGGCCGAGACTGGCTACACCTTC.

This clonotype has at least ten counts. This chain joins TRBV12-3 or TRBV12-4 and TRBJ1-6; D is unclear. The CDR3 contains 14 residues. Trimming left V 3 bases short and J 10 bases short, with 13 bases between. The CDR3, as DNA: TGTGCCAGCAGTTTGCCCGGGAAGGCCTCACCCCTCCACTTT. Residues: CASSLPGKASPLHF.

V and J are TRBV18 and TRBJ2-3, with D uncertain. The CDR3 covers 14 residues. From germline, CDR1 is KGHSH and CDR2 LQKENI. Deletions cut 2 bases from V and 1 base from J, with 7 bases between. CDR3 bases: TGTGCCAGCTCACCAGTGATGGGCACAGATACGCAGTATTTT. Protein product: CASSPVMGTDTQYF. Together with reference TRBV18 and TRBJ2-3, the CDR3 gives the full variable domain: NAGVMQNPRHLVRRRGQEARLRCSPMKGHSHVYWYRQLPEEGLKFMVYLQKENIIDESGMPKERFSAEFPKEGPSILRIQQVVRGDSAAYFCASSPVMGTDTQYFGPGTRLTVL.